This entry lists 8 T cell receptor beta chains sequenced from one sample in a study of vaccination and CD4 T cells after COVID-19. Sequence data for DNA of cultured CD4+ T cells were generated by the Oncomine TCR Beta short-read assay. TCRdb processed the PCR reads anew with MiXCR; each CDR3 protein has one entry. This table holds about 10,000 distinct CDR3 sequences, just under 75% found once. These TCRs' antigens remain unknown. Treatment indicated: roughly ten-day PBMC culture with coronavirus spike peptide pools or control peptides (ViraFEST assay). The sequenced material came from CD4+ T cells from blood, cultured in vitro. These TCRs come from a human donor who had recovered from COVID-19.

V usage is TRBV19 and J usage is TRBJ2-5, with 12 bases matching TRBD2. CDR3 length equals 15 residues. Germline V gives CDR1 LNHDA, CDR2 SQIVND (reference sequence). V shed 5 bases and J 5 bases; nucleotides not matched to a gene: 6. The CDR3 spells CASSVLAGGGETQYF. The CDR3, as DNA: TGTGCCAGTAGTGTACTAGCGGGAGGCGGGGAGACCCAGTACTTC.

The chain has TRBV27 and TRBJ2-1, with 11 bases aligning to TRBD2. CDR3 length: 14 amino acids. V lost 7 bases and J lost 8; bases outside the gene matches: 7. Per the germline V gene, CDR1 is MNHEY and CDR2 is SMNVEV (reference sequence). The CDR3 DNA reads TGTGCCAGCAAAACTAGCGGGAGAACGGATGAGCAGTTCTTC. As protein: CASKTSGRTDEQFF.

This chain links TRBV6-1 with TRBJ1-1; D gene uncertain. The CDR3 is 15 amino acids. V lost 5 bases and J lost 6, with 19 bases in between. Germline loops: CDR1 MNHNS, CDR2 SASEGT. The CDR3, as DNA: TGTGCCAGCAGTAAACCGGGGAGCCCTGAGTCTGAAGCTTTCTTT. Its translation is CASSKPGSPESEAFF.

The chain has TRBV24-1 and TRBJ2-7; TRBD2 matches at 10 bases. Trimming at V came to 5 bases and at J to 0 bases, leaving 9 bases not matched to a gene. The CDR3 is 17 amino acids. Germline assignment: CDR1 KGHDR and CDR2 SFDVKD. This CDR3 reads CATSGKASGRGSYEQYF. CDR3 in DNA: TGTGCCACCAGTGGTAAGGCTAGCGGGAGAGGCTCCTACGAGCAGTACTTC.

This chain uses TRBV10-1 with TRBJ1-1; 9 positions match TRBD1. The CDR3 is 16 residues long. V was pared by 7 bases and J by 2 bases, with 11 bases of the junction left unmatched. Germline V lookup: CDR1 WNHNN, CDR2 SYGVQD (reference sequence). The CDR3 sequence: CASTWDRVIGNTEAFF. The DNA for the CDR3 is TGCGCCAGCACATGGGACAGGGTGATCGGTAACACTGAAGCTTTCTTT.

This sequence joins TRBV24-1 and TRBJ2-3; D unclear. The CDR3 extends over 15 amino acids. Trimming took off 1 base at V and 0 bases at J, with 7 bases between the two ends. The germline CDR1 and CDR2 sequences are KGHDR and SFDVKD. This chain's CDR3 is CATSDFYVSTDTQYF. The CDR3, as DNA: TGTGCCACCAGTGATTTCTACGTTAGCACAGATACGCAGTATTTT.

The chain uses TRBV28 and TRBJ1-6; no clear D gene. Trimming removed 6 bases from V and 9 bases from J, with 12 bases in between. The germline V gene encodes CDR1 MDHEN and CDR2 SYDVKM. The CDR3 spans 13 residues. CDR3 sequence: CASSQLQPSPLHF. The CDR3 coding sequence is TGTGCCAGCAGCCAACTGCAGCCTTCACCCCTCCACTTT. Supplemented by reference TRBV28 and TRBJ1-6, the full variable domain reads DVKVTQSSRYLVKRTGEKVFLECVQDMDHENMFWYRQDPGLGLRLIYFSYDVKMKEKGDIPEGYSVSREKKERFSLILESASTNQTSMYLCASSQLQPSPLHFGNGTRLTVT.

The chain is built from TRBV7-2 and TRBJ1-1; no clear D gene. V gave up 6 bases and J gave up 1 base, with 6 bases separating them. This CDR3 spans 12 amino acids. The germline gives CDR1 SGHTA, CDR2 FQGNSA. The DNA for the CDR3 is TGTGCCAGCAGGCCAGGGAACACTGAAGCTTTCTTT. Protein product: CASRPGNTEAFF.